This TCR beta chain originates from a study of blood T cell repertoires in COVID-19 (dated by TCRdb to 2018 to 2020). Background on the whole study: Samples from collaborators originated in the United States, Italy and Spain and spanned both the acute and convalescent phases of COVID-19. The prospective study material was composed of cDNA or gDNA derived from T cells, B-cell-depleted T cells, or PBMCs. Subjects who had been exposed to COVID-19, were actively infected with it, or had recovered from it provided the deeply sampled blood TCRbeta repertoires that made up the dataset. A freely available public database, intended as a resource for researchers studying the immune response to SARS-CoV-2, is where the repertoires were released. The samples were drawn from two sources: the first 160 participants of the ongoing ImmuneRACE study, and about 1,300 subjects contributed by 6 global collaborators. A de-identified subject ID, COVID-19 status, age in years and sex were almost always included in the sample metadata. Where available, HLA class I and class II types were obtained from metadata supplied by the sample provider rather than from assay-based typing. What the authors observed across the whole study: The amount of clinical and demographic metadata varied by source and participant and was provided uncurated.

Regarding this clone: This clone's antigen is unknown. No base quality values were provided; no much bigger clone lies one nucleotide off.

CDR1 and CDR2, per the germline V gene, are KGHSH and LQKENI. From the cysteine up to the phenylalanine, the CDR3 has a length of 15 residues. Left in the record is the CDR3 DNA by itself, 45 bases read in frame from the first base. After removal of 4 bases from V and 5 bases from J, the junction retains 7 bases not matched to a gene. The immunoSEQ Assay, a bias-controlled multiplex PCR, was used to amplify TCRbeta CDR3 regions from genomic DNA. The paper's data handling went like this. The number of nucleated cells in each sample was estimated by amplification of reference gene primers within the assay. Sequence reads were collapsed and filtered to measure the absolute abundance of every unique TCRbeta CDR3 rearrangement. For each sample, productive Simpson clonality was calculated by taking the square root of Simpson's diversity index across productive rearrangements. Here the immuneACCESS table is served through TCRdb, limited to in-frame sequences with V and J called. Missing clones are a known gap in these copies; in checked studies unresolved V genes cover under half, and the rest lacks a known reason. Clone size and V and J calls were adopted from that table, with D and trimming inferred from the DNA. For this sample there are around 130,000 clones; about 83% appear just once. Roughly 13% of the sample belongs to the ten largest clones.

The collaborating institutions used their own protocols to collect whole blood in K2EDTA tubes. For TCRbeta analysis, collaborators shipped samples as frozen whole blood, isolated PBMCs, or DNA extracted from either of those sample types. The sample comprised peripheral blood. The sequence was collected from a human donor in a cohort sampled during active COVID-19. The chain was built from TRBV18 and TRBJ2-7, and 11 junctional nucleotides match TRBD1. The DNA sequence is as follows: TGTGCCAGCTCACGGGGGACAGGGGGTCTAAACGAGCAGTACTTC. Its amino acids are CASSRGTGGLNEQYF.